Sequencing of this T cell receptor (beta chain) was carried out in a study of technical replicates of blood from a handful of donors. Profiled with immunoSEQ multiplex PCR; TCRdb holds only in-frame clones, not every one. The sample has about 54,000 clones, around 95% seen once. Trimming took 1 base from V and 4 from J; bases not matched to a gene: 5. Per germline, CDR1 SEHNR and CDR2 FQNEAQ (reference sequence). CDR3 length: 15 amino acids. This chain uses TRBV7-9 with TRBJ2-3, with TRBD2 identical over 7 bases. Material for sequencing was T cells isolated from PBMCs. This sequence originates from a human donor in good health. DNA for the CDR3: TGTGCCAGCAGCTTAGGGAGCGGGACGGCAGATACGCAGTATTTT. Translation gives CASSLGSGTADTQYF.